Below are 9 T cell receptor beta chains sequenced from a single sample in a study of blood T cell repertoires in COVID-19 (dated by TCRdb to 2018 to 2020). Library prep was done by the immunoSEQ multiplex PCR assay. This is the immuneACCESS table as TCRdb keeps it, with only in-frame sequences that have V and J called. A part of the clones is gone; compared with another copy, unresolved V genes explain less than half, and the rest is unexplained. The sample profile shows a few hundred thousand clones; around 92% of them were found once. The ten largest clones take up about 2% of the sample. The sequencing sample was made of PBMCs or T cells enriched from blood (not recorded which). The receptors stem from an older woman who had recovered from COVID-19.

The chain recombines TRBV7-2 with TRBJ2-7; 7 positions agree with TRBD2. The V gene's germline CDR1 is SGHTA and CDR2 FQGNSA. This CDR3 region has 15 residues. The ends lost 4 bases at V and 3 bases at J; junction bases unmatched: 9. In DNA form, the CDR3 reads TGTGCCAGCAGCTCGGATTGGACTAGTAGCTACGAGCAGTACTTC. As protein: CASSSDWTSSYEQYF.

The chain carries TRBV4-2 and TRBJ1-2, with D perhaps matching TRBD1 (6 bases). Trimming removed 1 base from V and 5 bases from J, with 11 bases in between. This CDR3 is built from 14 residues. The germline V gene has CDR1 LGHNA and CDR2 YNFKEQ. In DNA, the CDR3 is TGTGCCAGCAGCCAAGGGACAGCAAAATATGGCTACACCTTC. Protein: CASSQGTAKYGYTF.

The gene calls are TRBV9 and TRBJ2-1; D gene ambiguous. The CDR3 is made up of 15 amino acids. The V end was cut by 4 bases, the J end by 0 bases, with 11 bases between. CDR1 is SGDLS, CDR2 YYNGEE, per germline. This chain's CDR3 is CASSITTSSYNEQFF. DNA of the CDR3: TGTGCCAGCAGCATCACTACCAGCTCCTACAATGAGCAGTTCTTC.

The chain carries TRBV7-9 and TRBJ1-1, with D possibly matching TRBD1 (6 bases). Germline V CDR1 and CDR2: SEHNR, FQNEAQ (reference sequence). CDR3 size: 18 residues. The V and J ends lost 1 base and 0 bases respectively, with 18 bases between them. This CDR3 is CASSLVSGAQFLNTEAFF. CDR3 coding DNA: TGTGCCAGCAGCTTAGTGTCAGGGGCCCAATTCTTGAACACTGAAGCTTTCTTT.

The chain has TRBV24-1 and TRBJ2-2; 7 bases align to TRBD2. The CDR3 covers 15 residues. Germline assignment: CDR1 KGHDR and CDR2 SFDVKD. Trimming at V came to 8 bases and at J to 6 bases, leaving 11 bases not matched to a gene. The CDR3 loop reads CATKSGGPGAGELFF. In DNA, the CDR3 is TGTGCCACCAAATCGGGGGGACCGGGAGCCGGGGAGCTGTTTTTT.

The rearrangement joins TRBV5-1 to TRBJ1-2; the match to TRBD1 covers 7 bases. Germline loops: CDR1 SGHRS, CDR2 YFSETQ. This CDR3 has 16 amino acids. The trim removed 4 bases at V and 4 bases at J, leaving 13 bases unmatched. The CDR3 nucleotides read TGCGCCAGCAGCGAATACAGGGGAGGAGTTCCCTATGGCTACACCTTC. It codes for CASSEYRGGVPYGYTF.

The chain has TRBV25-1 and TRBJ1-2, with 7 bases fitting TRBD1. Looked up from germline, CDR1 is MGHDK and CDR2 is SYGVNS. CDR3 length equals 14 residues. V shed 3 bases, J shed 6 bases, and the junction held 7 bases outside the gene matches. CDR3 nucleotide sequence: TGTGCCAGCAGTGAGGGACAGCCTGGGGATGGCTACACCTTC. Its translation is CASSEGQPGDGYTF.

V usage is TRBV10-3 and J usage is TRBJ2-3; 8 bases are a match to TRBD2. Germline V lookup: CDR1 ENHRY, CDR2 SYGVKD. V shed 4 bases and J 0 bases; nucleotides not matched to a gene: 3. CDR3 length equals 15 residues. CDR3 sequence: CAISAPSGSTDTQYF. The CDR3 DNA follows: TGTGCCATCAGTGCCCCTAGCGGGAGCACAGATACGCAGTATTTT.

The chain joins TRBV21-1 to TRBJ2-7; the table gives TRBD2 as D, unverified against the DNA. TRBV21-1 is described as a pseudogene. This CDR3 comprises 15 residues. The DNA of the CDR3 is TGTGCCAGCAGCAAAGCGCGACTAGCGGCCTACGAGCAGTACTTC. As protein: CASSKARLAAYEQYF.